The 30 T cell receptor beta chains below all came from one sample that was sequenced in a study of radiotherapy plus CTLA-4 blockade in lung cancer. The assay was immunoSEQ multiplex PCR, and TCRdb's table has in-frame clones only and misses some. Of 42,000 or so clones listed, 79% are singletons. Specimen: peripheral blood, collected from a patient treated with radiotherapy plus ipilimumab. The receptors come from a human donor with non-small cell lung cancer that progressed on radiotherapy plus ipilimumab.

The rearrangement links TRBV9 to TRBJ2-1, with 10 bases fitting TRBD2. V gave up 0 bases and J gave up 9 bases; unmatched junction bases: 6. Germline values: CDR1 SGDLS, CDR2 YYNGEE. The CDR3 has 15 amino acids. The CDR3 DNA follows: TGTGCCAGCAGCGTAGACACTAGCGGGGTGGTTGAGCAGTTCTTC. Protein product: CASSVDTSGVVEQFF.

A few counts support this clone. The rearrangement joins TRBV4-2 to TRBJ2-7, with no clear D. CDR3 length: 12 amino acids. Germline V gene sequence: CDR1 LGHNA, CDR2 YNFKEQ. Trimming stripped 0 bases from V and 6 bases from J, with 6 bases between. CDR3 in amino acids: CASSQDGREQYF. CDR3 sequence (DNA): TGTGCCAGCAGCCAAGATGGGCGCGAGCAGTACTTC.

The chain couples TRBV19 to TRBJ2-5, with 10 positions matching TRBD1. The J call could be wrong; TRBJ2-7 is a better fit for the DNA end. Germline V CDR1 and CDR2: LNHDA, SQIVND (reference sequence). CDR3 length equals 12 residues. The CDR3 sequence is CASGTGVGEQYF. In nucleotides, the CDR3 is TGTGCCAGTGGGACAGGGGTCGGCGAGCAGTACTTC.

This clone was recorded a few times. CDR3 amino acids: CASSPTAPNTEAFF. The CDR3 nucleotides are TGTGCCAGCTCACCGACAGCACCGAACACTGAAGCTTTCTTT. This chain joins TRBV18 and TRBJ1-1; a weak D match, TRBD1 (5 bases). Germline V lookup: CDR1 KGHSH, CDR2 LQKENI. This CDR3 comprises 14 residues. Trimming shortened V by 3 bases and J by 1 base, and 9 bases separated the two germline ends. Full variable domain (rest looked up from reference TRBV18 and TRBJ1-1): NAGVMQNPRHLVRRRGQEARLRCSPMKGHSHVYWYRQLPEEGLKFMVYLQKENIIDESGMPKERFSAEFPKEGPSILRIQQVVRGDSAAYFCASSPTAPNTEAFFGQGTRLTVV.

The chain is built from TRBV6-1 and TRBJ2-5; D gene uncertain. Near its end, the DNA agrees better with TRBJ2-7, so the J call may be wrong. The CDR3 loop spans 14 amino acids. Germline V gives CDR1 MNHNS, CDR2 SASEGT. CDR3 in DNA: TGTGCCAGCAGTGAAGCGAGCTATTTCTACGAGCAGTACTTC. It encodes CASSEASYFYEQYF.

The chain links TRBV4-1 to TRBJ2-3; 7 bases fit TRBD2. The length of the CDR3 is 18 residues. Germline V gene lookup returns CDR1 MGHRA and CDR2 YSYEKL. V was pared by 0 bases and J by 0 bases, with 9 bases of the junction left unmatched. CDR3: CASSQESSTSVSTDTQYF. The CDR3 region has the DNA TGCGCCAGCAGCCAAGAGTCAAGTACTAGCGTCAGCACAGATACGCAGTATTTT.

V is TRBV15 and J is TRBJ2-7; 8 bases match TRBD2. The CDR3 totals 13 residues. Germline CDR1 LNHNV, CDR2 YYDKDF (reference sequence). The J segment lost 4 bases and the V segment lost 5 bases, leaving 4 bases of the junction unmatched. The CDR3, as DNA: TGTGCCACCAGCCGGGGGGGAGATTACGAGCAGTACTTC. It translates to CATSRGGDYEQYF.

The chain carries TRBV6-6 and TRBJ2-5; D ambiguous. This CDR3 contains 15 residues. V was clipped by 4 bases and J by 2 bases, with 14 bases between them. CDR1 is MNHNY and CDR2 is SVGAGI in the germline V gene (reference sequence). The CDR3 spells CASSFSRERQETQYF. In DNA, the CDR3 is TGTGCCAGCAGTTTTTCCCGAGAGAGACAAGAGACCCAGTACTTC.

The chain combines TRBV19 with TRBJ2-7; tentative D call: TRBD1 (5 bases). V gave up 8 bases and J gave up 3 bases, with 20 bases separating them. Germline V CDR1 and CDR2: LNHDA, SQIVND (reference sequence). This CDR3 contains 15 residues. The CDR3 region is CASGVGGMGRYEQYF. DNA of the CDR3: TGTGCCAGTGGAGTCGGCGGAATGGGGCGCTACGAGCAGTACTTC.

V and J are TRBV15 and TRBJ1-6; TRBD1 matches at 7 bases. The germline V gene has CDR1 LNHNV and CDR2 YYDKDF (reference sequence). The CDR3 sequence is 14 residues long. Trimming cost V 0 bases and J 11 bases; bases outside gene matches: 4. The CDR3 sequence: CATSREQGIPPLHF. The CDR3 DNA reads TGTGCCACCAGCAGAGAACAGGGGATTCCACCCCTCCACTTT.

The rearrangement links TRBV7-3 to TRBJ2-3; 11 nucleotides line up with TRBD2. The CDR3 extends over 19 amino acids. With 2 bases clipped from V and 1 base from J, the junction kept 11 bases outside the gene matches. Germline CDR1 is SGHTA and CDR2 is FQGTGA. The CDR3 is CASSLGLAGGDPGTDTQYF. The DNA for the CDR3 is TGTGCCAGCAGCTTAGGCCTAGCGGGGGGAGACCCCGGCACAGATACGCAGTATTTT. The complete variable domain, with remaining parts taken from reference TRBV7-3 and TRBJ2-3, reads GAGVSQTPSNKVTEKGKYVELRCDPISGHTALYWYRQSLGQGPEFLIYFQGTGAADDSGLPNDRFFAVRPEGSVSTLKIQRTERGDSAVYLCASSLGLAGGDPGTDTQYFGPGTRLTVL.

This clone has just one count. The chain combines TRBV5-1 with TRBJ2-4; 11 nucleotides line up with TRBD2. This CDR3 is built from 19 residues. CDR1 is SGHRS and CDR2 is YFSETQ in the germline V gene. Germline trimming cut 2 bases from V and 1 base from J; bases unmatched to any gene: 11. The CDR3 region is CASSLTSGGPKVAKNIQYF. CDR3 in DNA: TGCGCCAGCAGCTTAACTAGCGGGGGCCCGAAGGTGGCCAAAAACATTCAGTACTTC.

The rearrangement uses TRBV9 and TRBJ2-7; TRBD2 aligns across 11 bases. Unmatched junction bases numbered 4, after V lost 1 base and J lost 4 bases. CDR1 is SGDLS, CDR2 YYNGEE, per germline. The CDR3 consists of 15 residues. CDR3 nucleotides: TGTGCCAGCAGCGTAACGGGACTAGCGGAATACGAGCAGTACTTC. Translated: CASSVTGLAEYEQYF.

V is TRBV11-2 and J is TRBJ1-3; no definite D call. With 8 bases removed from V and 2 bases from J, the gap between germline ends came to 13 bases. Germline V gene sequence: CDR1 SGHAT, CDR2 FQNNGV. The CDR3 spans 14 residues. The CDR3 loop is CASRGELAGNTIYF. CDR3 sequence (DNA): TGTGCCAGCCGCGGGGAACTGGCTGGAAACACCATATATTTT.

This clone was detected only a few times. The gene calls are TRBV9 and TRBJ2-7, with TRBD1 matching 8 bases. Looked up from germline, CDR1 is SGDLS and CDR2 is YYNGEE. J was trimmed by 4 bases and V by 0 bases; bases with no gene match: 6. The CDR3 has 15 amino acids. Here the CDR3 reads CASSVGPDREYEQYF. CDR3 bases: TGTGCCAGCAGCGTAGGTCCGGACAGGGAGTACGAGCAGTACTTC.

This chain connects TRBV14 to TRBJ2-5; D possibly corresponds to TRBD1 (6 bases). Germline CDR1 SGHDN, CDR2 FVKESK. The CDR3 has 15 amino acids. The V and J ends lost 3 bases and 5 bases respectively, with 16 bases between them. Here the CDR3 reads CASSHKLIQGETQYF. DNA for the CDR3: TGTGCCAGCAGCCACAAATTAATCCAGGGGGAGACCCAGTACTTC.

This chain links TRBV27 with TRBJ2-7, with 10 bases matching TRBD1. The V and J ends lost 10 bases and 7 bases, in that order; junction bases with no gene match: 7. The CDR3 extends over 12 amino acids. Germline V gene data show CDR1 as MNHEY and CDR2 as SMNVEV (reference sequence). CDR3 nucleotide sequence: TGTGCCACCGGGACAGGGGTGGGAGAGCAGTACTTC. Protein: CATGTGVGEQYF.

The gene calls are TRBV5-1 and TRBJ1-2, with D perhaps matching TRBD1 (6 bases). V lost 0 bases and J 4 bases, leaving 10 bases between the germline ends. The length of the CDR3 is 14 residues. CDR1 SGHRS and CDR2 YFSETQ come from the germline V gene. In DNA form, the CDR3 reads TGCGCCAGCAGCTTGGCCGCAGGGGCCTATGGCTACACCTTC. Amino acid sequence: CASSLAAGAYGYTF.

This sequence joins TRBV7-9 and TRBJ1-2, with 8 bases fitting TRBD1. The CDR3 sequence is 14 residues long. J was trimmed by 8 bases and V by 1 base; bases with no gene match: 6. Looked up from germline, CDR1 is SEHNR and CDR2 is FQNEAQ (reference sequence). The CDR3 region is CASSLDQGTGGYTF. The CDR3 nucleotides read TGTGCCAGCAGCTTAGATCAGGGGACAGGAGGCTACACCTTC.

This clone was picked up a small number of times. V usage is TRBV4-1 and J usage is TRBJ1-1; TRBD1 might be the D (5 bases). The CDR3 is 14 residues long. CDR1 MGHRA and CDR2 YSYEKL come from the germline V gene. V shed 4 bases and J shed 4 bases, with 13 bases lying between them. CDR3 protein: CASSRGEGRTEAFF. CDR3 nucleotides: TGCGCCAGCAGCCGAGGGGAGGGACGCACTGAAGCTTTCTTT.

The V call is TRBV18, the J call TRBJ2-2, with a tentative D call TRBD1 (6 bases). CDR1 is KGHSH and CDR2 is LQKENI in the germline V gene. The CDR3 is 15 residues long. V was pared by 3 bases and J by 0 bases, with 8 bases between. The CDR3 protein is CASSPRQANTGELFF. The CDR3 DNA reads as TGTGCCAGCTCACCCAGACAGGCGAACACCGGGGAGCTGTTTTTT.

The chain carries TRBV7-3 and TRBJ2-1, with 10 bases identical to TRBD2. Germline loops: CDR1 SGHTA, CDR2 FQGTGA. The length of the CDR3 is 16 residues. J was trimmed by 5 bases and V by 5 bases; bases with no gene match: 9. CDR3 amino acids: CASSTSGGALDNEQFF. CDR3 nucleotide sequence: TGTGCCAGCAGCACGAGCGGGGGGGCCCTTGACAATGAGCAGTTCTTC.

This clone is a singleton in its sample. V usage is TRBV7-8 and J usage is TRBJ2-5, with a weak D call TRBD2 (6 bases). The V end was cut by 6 bases, the J end by 2 bases, with 16 bases between. There are 15 residues in the CDR3. The V gene's germline CDR1 is SGHVS and CDR2 FQNEAQ. CDR3: CASRSGVGKQETQYF. The CDR3 DNA follows: TGTGCCAGCAGGTCGGGGGTGGGAAAACAAGAGACCCAGTACTTC.

This clone showed up just a few times. CDR3 nucleotide sequence: TGTGCCAGCAGCTTAACGTCCGGACAGGGGATGCAAGAGACCCAGTACTTC. As protein: CASSLTSGQGMQETQYF. The chain carries TRBV7-3 and TRBJ2-5; 9 positions agree with TRBD1. Unmatched junction bases numbered 7, after V lost 0 bases and J lost 2 bases. Germline V gives CDR1 SGHTA, CDR2 FQGTGA. This CDR3 has 17 amino acids.

The chain is built from TRBV14 and TRBJ1-2, with 11 bases that match TRBD1. The CDR3 runs 15 residues. V was clipped by 4 bases and J by 4 bases; unmatched bases: 5. CDR1 SGHDN and CDR2 FVKESK come from the germline V gene. The CDR3 protein is CASSRAGTGGYGYTF. CDR3 coding DNA: TGTGCCAGCAGCCGTGCCGGGACAGGGGGCTATGGCTACACCTTC.

This chain links TRBV7-2 with TRBJ1-1, with D possibly TRBD1 on 6 matching bases. In germline, CDR1 is SGHTA, CDR2 FQGNSA. V lost 0 bases and J lost 1, with 9 bases in between. This CDR3 region has 15 residues. The CDR3 region has the DNA TGTGCCAGCAGCTTAGCAGGGACACCGAACACTGAAGCTTTCTTT. Its translation: CASSLAGTPNTEAFF. Together with reference TRBV7-2 and TRBJ1-1, the CDR3 gives the full variable domain: GAGVSQSPSNKVTEKGKDVELRCDPISGHTALYWYRQSLGQGLEFLIYFQGNSAPDKSGLPSDRFSAERTGGSVSTLTIQRTQQEDSAVYLCASSLAGTPNTEAFFGQGTRLTVV.

As DNA, the CDR3 is TGTGCCAGCAGTGAAGCGACCAGGGGGGAAGGCTACACCTTC. This sequence encodes CASSEATRGEGYTF. The rearrangement uses TRBV6-1 and TRBJ1-2; 7 nucleotides line up with TRBD1. Germline V lookup: CDR1 MNHNS, CDR2 SASEGT. V was pared by 0 bases and J by 8 bases, with 6 bases of the junction left unmatched. This CDR3 region has 14 residues.

DNA of the CDR3: TGCAGCGCCCGGGACACAGGCTACACCTTC. Translating gives CSARDTGYTF. The chain carries TRBV29-1 and TRBJ1-2; D may be TRBD1 (6 bases). The V gene's germline CDR1 is SQVTM and CDR2 ANQGSEA. CDR3 length equals 10 residues. Trimming removed 7 bases at V and 8 bases at J, with 11 bases between. The full variable domain, with the rest looked up from reference TRBV29-1 and TRBJ1-2, is SAVISQKPSRDICQRGTSLTIQCQVDSQVTMMFWYRQQPGQSLTLIATANQGSEATYESGFVIDKFPISRPNLTFSTLTVSNMSPEDSSIYLCSARDTGYTFGSGTRLTVV.

The V and J genes are TRBV7-3 and TRBJ1-1; 9 bases line up with TRBD1. The germline gives CDR1 SGHTA, CDR2 FQGTGA. Trimming cost V 5 bases and J 1 base; bases outside gene matches: 8. The CDR3 has 16 residues. CDR3: CASSPRTGARNTEAFF. The CDR3 region has the DNA TGTGCCAGCAGCCCCCGGACAGGGGCGAGGAACACTGAAGCTTTCTTT.

The chain carries TRBV5-1 and TRBJ2-5; tentatively, D is TRBD1 (5 bases). This CDR3 has 13 residues. Trimming cost V 4 bases and J 5 bases, with 12 bases left between them. The germline CDR1 and CDR2 sequences are SGHRS and YFSETQ. CDR3 nucleotide sequence: TGCGCCAGCAGCCCCAGGGATAGGGAGACCCAGTACTTC. Its protein product is CASSPRDRETQYF.